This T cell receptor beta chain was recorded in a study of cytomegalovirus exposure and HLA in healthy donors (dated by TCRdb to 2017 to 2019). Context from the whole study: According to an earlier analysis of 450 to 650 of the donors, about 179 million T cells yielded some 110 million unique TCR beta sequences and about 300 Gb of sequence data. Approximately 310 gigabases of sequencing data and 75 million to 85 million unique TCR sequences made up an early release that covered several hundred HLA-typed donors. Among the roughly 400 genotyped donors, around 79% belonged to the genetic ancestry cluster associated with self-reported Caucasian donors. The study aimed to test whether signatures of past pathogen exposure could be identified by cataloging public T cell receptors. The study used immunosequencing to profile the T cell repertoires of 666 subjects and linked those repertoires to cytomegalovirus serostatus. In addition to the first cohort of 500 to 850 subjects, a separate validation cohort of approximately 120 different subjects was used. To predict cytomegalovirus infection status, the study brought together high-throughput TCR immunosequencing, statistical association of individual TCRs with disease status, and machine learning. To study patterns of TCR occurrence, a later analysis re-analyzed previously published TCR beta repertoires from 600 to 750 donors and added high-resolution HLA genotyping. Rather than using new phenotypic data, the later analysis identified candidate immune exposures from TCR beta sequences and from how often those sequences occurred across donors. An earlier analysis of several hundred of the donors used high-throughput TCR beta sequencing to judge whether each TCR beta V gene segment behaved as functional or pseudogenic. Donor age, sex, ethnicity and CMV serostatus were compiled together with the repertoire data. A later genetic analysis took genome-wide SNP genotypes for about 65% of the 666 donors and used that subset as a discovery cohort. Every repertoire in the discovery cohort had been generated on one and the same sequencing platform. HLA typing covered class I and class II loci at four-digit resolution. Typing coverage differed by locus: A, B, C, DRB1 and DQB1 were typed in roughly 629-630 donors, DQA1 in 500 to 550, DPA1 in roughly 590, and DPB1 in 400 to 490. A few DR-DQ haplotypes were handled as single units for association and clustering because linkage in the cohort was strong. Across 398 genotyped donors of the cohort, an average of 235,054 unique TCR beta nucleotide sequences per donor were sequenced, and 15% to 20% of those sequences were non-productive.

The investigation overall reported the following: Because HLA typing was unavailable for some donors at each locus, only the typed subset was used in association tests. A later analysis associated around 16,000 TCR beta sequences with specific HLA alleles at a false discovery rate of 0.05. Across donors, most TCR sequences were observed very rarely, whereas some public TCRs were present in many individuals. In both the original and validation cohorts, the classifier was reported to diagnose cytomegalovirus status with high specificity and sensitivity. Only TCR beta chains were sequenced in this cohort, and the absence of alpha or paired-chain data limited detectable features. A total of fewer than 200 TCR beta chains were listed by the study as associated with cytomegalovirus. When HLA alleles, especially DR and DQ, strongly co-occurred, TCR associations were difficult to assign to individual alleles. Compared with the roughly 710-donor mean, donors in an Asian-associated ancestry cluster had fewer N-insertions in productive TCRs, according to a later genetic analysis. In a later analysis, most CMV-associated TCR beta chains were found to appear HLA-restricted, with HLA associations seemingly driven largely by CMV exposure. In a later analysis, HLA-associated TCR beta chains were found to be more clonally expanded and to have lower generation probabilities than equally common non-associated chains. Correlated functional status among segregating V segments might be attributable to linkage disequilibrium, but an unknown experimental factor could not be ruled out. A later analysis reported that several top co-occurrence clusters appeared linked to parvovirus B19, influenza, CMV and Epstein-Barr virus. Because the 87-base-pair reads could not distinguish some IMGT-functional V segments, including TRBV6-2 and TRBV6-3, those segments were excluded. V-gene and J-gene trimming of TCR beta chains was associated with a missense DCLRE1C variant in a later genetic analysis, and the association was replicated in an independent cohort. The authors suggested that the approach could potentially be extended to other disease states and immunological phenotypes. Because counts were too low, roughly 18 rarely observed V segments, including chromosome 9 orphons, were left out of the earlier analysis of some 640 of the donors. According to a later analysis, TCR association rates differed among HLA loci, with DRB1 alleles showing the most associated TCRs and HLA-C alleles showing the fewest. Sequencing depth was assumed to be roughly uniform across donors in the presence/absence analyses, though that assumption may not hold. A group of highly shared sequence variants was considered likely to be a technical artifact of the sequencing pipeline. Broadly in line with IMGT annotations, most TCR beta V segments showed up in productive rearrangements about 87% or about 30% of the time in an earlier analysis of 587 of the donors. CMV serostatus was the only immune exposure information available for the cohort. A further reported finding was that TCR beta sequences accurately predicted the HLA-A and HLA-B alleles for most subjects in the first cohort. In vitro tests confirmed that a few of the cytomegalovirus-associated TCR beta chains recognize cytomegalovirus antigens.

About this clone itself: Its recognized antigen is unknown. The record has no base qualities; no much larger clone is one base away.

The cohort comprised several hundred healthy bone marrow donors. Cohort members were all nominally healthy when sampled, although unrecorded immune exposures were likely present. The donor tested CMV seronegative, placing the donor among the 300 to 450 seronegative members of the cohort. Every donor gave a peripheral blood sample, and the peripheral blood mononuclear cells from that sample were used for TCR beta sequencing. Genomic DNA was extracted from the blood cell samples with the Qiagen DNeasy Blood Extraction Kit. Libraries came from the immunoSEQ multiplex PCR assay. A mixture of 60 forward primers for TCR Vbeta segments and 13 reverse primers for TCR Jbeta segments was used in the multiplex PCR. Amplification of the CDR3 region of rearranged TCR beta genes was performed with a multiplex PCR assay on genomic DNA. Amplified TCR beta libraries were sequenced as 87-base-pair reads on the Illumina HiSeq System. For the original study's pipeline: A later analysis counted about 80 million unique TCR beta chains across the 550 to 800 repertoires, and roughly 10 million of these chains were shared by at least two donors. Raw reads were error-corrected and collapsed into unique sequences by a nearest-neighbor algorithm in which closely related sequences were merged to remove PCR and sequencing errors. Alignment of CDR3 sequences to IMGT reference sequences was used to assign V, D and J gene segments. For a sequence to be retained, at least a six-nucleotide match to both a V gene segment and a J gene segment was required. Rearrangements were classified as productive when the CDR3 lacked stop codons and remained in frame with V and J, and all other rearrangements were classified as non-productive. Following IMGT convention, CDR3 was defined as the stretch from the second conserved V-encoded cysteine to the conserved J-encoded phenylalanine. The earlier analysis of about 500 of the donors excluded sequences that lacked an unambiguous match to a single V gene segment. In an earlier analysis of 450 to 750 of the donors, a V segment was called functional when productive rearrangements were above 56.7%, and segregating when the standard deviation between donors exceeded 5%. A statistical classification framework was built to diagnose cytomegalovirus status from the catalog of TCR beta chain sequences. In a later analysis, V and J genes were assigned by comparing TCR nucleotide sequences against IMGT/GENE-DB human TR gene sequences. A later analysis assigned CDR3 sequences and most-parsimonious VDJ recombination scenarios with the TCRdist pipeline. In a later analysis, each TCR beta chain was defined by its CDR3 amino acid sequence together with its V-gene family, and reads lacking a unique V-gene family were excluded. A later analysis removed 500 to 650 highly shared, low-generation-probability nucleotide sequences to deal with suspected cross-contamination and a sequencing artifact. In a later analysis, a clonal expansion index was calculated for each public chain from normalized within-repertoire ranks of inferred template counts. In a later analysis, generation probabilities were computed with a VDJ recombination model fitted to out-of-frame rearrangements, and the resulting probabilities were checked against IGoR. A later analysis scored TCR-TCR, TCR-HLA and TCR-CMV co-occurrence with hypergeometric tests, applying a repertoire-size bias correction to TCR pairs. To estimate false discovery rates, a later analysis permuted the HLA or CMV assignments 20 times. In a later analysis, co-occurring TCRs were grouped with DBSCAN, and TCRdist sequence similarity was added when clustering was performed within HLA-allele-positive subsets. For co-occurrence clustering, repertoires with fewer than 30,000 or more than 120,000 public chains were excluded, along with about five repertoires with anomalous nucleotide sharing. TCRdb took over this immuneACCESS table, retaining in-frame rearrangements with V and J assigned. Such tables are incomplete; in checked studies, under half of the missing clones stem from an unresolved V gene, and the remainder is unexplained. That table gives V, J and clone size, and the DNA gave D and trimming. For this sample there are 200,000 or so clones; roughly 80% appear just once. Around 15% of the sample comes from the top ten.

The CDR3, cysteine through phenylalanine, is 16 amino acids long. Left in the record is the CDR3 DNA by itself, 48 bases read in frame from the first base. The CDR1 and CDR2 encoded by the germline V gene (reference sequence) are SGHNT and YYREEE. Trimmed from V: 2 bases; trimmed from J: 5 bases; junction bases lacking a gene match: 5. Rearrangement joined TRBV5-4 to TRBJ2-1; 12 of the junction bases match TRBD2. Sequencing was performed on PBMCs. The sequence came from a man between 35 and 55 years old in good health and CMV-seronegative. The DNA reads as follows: TGTGCCAGCAGCTTAAGTACTAGCGGGAGGAACAATGAGCAGTTCTTC. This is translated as CASSLSTSGRNNEQFF.